Below, 2 T cell receptor beta chains from the same sample are listed, as sequenced in a study of shared clonotypes between healthy human individuals. Using immunoSEQ multiplex PCR, the repertoire was profiled, and TCRdb retains in-frame clones only, with some absent. The table lists more than 450,000 clones, less than 85% of them singletons. The specimen was PBMCs. These receptors were obtained from a woman in her thirties or forties in good health. Some clones in this sample may be carry-over from other donors' samples.

The J gene is TRBJ2-3, the V gene TRBV10-2, with 8 bases lining up with TRBD2. V dropped 8 bases and J dropped 0; count of bases not matched to a gene: 4. CDR1 is WSHSY, CDR2 SAAADI, per germline. The CDR3 length is 14 residues. CDR3 sequence: CASLSGVSTDTQYF. In DNA, the CDR3 is TGCGCCAGCCTTAGCGGGGTCAGCACAGATACGCAGTATTTT.

Regarding this clone: This clone may be a read error of a much larger clone one base away. The genes are TRBV4-1 and TRBJ2-7; no firm D call. Trimming removed 3 bases from V and 0 bases from J, with 12 bases in between. The CDR3 sequence is 15 residues long. Germline values: CDR1 MGHRA, CDR2 YSYEKL. The CDR3 sequence is CASSHLKVSSYEQYF. The DNA for the CDR3 is TGCGCCAGCAGCCACCTAAAGGTTAGCTCCTACGAGCAGTACTTC.